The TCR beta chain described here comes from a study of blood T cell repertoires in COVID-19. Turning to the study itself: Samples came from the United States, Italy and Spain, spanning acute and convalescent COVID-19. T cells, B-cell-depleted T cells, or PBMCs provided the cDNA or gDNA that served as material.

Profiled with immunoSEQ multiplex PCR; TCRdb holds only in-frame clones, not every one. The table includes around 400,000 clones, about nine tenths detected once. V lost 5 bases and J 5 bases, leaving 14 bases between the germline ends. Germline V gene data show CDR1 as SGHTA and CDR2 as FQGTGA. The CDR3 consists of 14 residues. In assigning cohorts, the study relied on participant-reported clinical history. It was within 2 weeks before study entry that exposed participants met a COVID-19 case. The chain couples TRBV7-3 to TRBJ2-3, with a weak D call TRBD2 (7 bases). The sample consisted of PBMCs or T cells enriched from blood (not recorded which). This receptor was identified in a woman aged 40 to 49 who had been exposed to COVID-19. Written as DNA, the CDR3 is TGTGCCAGCAGCCTGAGGGGAGGGGGAGATACGCAGTATTTT. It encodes CASSLRGGGDTQYF.